This entry concerns a single TCR beta chain. The read ends 3 residues early relative to the CDR3; the germline J gene fills the gap. These data are taken from a study of T cells in women clearing cervical HPV infection. Study-level information: Cases were women with histologically confirmed HPV16-related CIN3 or worse, including a couple of invasive cancers.

Clones were sequenced by immunoSEQ multiplex PCR, and TCRdb holds only the in-frame ones, with some missing. The data include approximately 33,000 clones; the top ten clones carry around 9.2%. In germline, CDR1 is SQVTM, CDR2 ANQGSEA. V lost 6 bases, J lost 0 bases, and 16 bases stayed unmatched. The CDR3 extends over 18 amino acids. The material sequenced was blood buffy coat. The TCR comes from a woman aged 18 to 75 with a cervical HPV16 infection that either progressed to CIN3+ or cleared (not recorded which). This chain links TRBV29-1 with TRBJ1-5, with TRBD1 matching 8 bases. CDR3 in amino acids: CSVRLAIMGQDSNQPQHF. The DNA read from the CDR3 is TGCAGCGTCCGACTTGCGATAATGGGACAGGATAGCAATCAGCCC.